This T cell receptor beta chain was sequenced in a study of blood T cells in healthy people across ages. CDR1 DFQATT and CDR2 SNEGSKA come from the germline V gene (reference sequence). This CDR3 is 13 amino acids long. The V and J ends lost 5 bases and 4 bases respectively, with 13 bases between them. Donors ranged from about 6 to 95 years old and were healthy Caucasians in Russia. Turning to this clonotype: What it binds is not known.

A second PCR of about 7 to 12 cycles used a sample-barcoded 5' primer and a J-beta primer mix. TCRdb reanalysed the 5' RACE reads using MiXCR and keeps one entry per CDR3 protein. The sample lists 850,000 to 1,000,000 distinct CDR3 sequences, roughly half occurring once. General study points: It was held that the diversity estimates obtained from one million T cells were underestimates. Whereas aged donors had fewer naive CD4+ cells, long-lived donors had more of them and higher diversity. CMV status of donors was unknown, possibly confounding expanded clonotype changes.

The specimen was blood. The chain joins TRBV20-1 to TRBJ2-3; possibly TRBD1 for D (6 bases). This receptor was taken from a woman between 55 and 75 years old in good health. The CDR3 sequence is CSASRQDPDTQYF. The CDR3 DNA reads as TGCAGTGCTTCCCGACAGGACCCAGATACGCAGTATTTT.